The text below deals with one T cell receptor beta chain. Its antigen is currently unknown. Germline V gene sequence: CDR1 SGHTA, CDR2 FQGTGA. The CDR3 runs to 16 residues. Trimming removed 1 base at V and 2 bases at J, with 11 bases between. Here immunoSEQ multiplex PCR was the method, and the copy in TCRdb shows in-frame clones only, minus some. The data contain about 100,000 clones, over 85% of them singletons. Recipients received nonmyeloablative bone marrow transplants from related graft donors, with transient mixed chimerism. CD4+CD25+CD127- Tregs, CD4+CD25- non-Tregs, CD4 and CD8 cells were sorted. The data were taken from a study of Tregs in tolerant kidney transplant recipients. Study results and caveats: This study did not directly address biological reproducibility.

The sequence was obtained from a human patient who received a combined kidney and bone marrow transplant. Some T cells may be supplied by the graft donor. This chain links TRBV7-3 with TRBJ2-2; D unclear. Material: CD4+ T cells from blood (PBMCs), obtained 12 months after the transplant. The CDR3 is CASSLRPSRNTGELFF. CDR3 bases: TGTGCCAGCAGCTTAAGGCCCTCCCGTAACACCGGGGAGCTGTTTTTT.